Only one count was recorded for the clone carrying this T cell receptor beta chain. Under the authors' procedure: Nucleated cell counts were estimated from reference gene primer amplification. TCRdb's copy holds only in-frame clones and misses some; the assay was immunoSEQ multiplex PCR. The V and J calls and clone size were taken over from that table, and D and trimming were inferred from the DNA. The profile shows just over 90,000 clones, 90% of them singletons. The data belong to a study of blood T cell repertoires in COVID-19. Background on the study: Both acute and convalescent COVID-19 samples were obtained from the United States, Italy and Spain. PBMCs, B-cell-depleted T cells, or T cells were the source of the cDNA or gDNA that made up the material.

CDR3 length: 17 amino acids. V was pared by 3 bases and J by 7 bases, with 16 bases of the junction left unmatched. The germline gives CDR1 SGDLS, CDR2 YYNGEE. The receptor was isolated from a human donor with active COVID-19. The donor label of this sample is uncertain. The sample comprised peripheral blood. The chain couples TRBV9 to TRBJ2-1; TRBD2 aligns across 7 bases. As DNA, the CDR3 is TGTGCCAGCAGCGCCCTGGGGGGGGTAAAGGATACAAATGAGCAGTTCTTC. Its translation: CASSALGGVKDTNEQFF.